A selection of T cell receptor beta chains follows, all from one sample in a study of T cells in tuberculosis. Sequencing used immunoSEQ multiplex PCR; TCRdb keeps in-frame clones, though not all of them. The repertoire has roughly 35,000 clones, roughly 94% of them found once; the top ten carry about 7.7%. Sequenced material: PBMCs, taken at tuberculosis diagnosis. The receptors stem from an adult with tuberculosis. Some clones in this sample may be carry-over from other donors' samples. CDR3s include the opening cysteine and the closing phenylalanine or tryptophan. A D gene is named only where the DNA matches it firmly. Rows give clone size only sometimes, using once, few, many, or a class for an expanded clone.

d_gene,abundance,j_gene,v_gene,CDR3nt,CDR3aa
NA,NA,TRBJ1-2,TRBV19,TGTGCCAGTAGTATGGGCAGGGTGAGAGGCTACACCTTC,CASSMGRVRGYTF
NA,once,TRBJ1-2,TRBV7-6,TGTGCCAGCAGCCTATTTGAGGCGGATGGCTACACCTTC,CASSLFEADGYTF
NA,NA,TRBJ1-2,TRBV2,TGTGCCAGCATCCGGGAGGAGAATGGCTACACCTTC,CASIREENGYTF
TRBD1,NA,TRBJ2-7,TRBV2,TGTGCCAGCAGCCAAGAAGGTAGGGGGCTTCCCTACGAGCAGTACTTC,CASSQEGRGLPYEQYF
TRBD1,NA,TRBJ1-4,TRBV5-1,TGCGCCAGCAGCTTGGCCAGGTTGGGACAGGTTAATGAAAAACTGTTTTTT,CASSLARLGQVNEKLFF
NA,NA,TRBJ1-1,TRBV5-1,TGCGCCAGCAGCTTGGAGGGTTCTTACAGGACCAACACTGAAGCTTTCTTT,CASSLEGSYRTNTEAFF
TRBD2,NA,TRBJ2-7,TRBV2,TGTGCCAGCAGGCCCCCTAGCGGGGGATCATACGAGCAGTACTTC,CASRPPSGGSYEQYF
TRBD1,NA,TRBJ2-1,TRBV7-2,TGTGCCAGCAGCCCACAGGGGGCGTCTGGTAGTGAGCAGTTCTTC,CASSPQGASGSEQFF
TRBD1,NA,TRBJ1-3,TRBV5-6,TGTGCCAGCAGCTTGATAACCGGGACAGGGGCAAACACCATATATTTT,CASSLITGTGANTIYF
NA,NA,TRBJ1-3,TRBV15,TGTGCCACCAGCAGACACGCGCCGGGGATCGGATCTGGAAACACCATATATTTT,CATSRHAPGIGSGNTIYF
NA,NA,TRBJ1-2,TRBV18,TGTGCCAGCTCACCACCGGACCAGGGTGAGGGCTACACCTTC,CASSPPDQGEGYTF
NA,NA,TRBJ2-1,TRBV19,TGTGCCAGTAGTATCTCCGGACAGACGAGCTCCTACAATGAGCAGTTCTTC,CASSISGQTSSYNEQFF
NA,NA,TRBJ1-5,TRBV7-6,TGTGCCAGCAGCCCTGGGGGGGGTACTCAGCCCCAGCATTTT,CASSPGGGTQPQHF
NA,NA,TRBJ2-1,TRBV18,TGTGCCAGCTCAGCCGGGAATGAGCAGTTCTTC,CASSAGNEQFF
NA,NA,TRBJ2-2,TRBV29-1,TGCAGCGTGACAGGGAACACCGGGGAGCTGTTTTTT,CSVTGNTGELFF
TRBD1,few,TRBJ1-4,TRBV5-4,TGTGCCAGCAGCTTACAGGGGGCTACTGAAAAACTGTTTTTT,CASSLQGATEKLFF
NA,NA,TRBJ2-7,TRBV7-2,TGTGCCAGCAGCTTAGGGACTACCTTCTACGAGCAGTACTTC,CASSLGTTFYEQYF
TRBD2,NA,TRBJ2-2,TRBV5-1,TGCGCCAGCAGCATGTTAGCGGGGGGAAACACCGGGGAGCTGTTTTTT,CASSMLAGGNTGELFF
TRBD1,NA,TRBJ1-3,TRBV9,TGTGCCAGCAGCGCAGGGACAGCCGGGACCTCTGGAAACACCATATATTTT,CASSAGTAGTSGNTIYF
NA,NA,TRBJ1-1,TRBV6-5,TGTGCCAGCAGTTACGGGCCCGACACTCCGAACACTGAAGCTTTCTTT,CASSYGPDTPNTEAFF
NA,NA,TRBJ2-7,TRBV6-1,TGTGCCAGCAGTGAGGGCAGGGACTACGAGCAGTACTTC,CASSEGRDYEQYF
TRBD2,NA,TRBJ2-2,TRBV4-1,TGCGCCAGCACGGGCAGACTAGCGAGCACCGGGGAGCTGTTTTTT,CASTGRLASTGELFF
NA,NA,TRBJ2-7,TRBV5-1,TGCGCCAGCAGCTTGGGCCAGGTCTTGTCCTACGAGCAGTACTTC,CASSLGQVLSYEQYF
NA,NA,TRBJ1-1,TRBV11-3,TGTGCCAGCAGCTTAGGTCCGGGGACTGAAGCTTTCTTT,CASSLGPGTEAFF
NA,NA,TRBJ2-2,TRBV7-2,TGTGCCAGCAGCTCGTGGACTAACTCGAACACCGGGGAGCTGTTTTTT,CASSSWTNSNTGELFF
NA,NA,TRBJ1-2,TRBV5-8,TGTGCCAGCAGCTTGGTCAGGCTCAACTATGGCTACACCTTC,CASSLVRLNYGYTF
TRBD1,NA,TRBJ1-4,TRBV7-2,TGTGCCAGCAGCCGGACAGGGTTTAATGAAAAACTGTTTTTT,CASSRTGFNEKLFF
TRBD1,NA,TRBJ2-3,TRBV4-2,TGTGCCAGCAGCCAAGATAGACAGGGTTCGACAGATACGCAGTATTTT,CASSQDRQGSTDTQYF
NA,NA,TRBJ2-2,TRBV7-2,TGTGCCAGCAGCTTAGTAGTTGCCGGGGAGCTGTTTTTT,CASSLVVAGELFF
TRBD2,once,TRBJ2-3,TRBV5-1,TGCGCCAGCAGCTTGGAACTAGCGGGGGGGCAAGATACGCAGTATTTT,CASSLELAGGQDTQYF
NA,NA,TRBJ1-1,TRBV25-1,TGTGCCAGCAGAAAGAAGACCCTTAGACACGCTGAAGCTTTCTTT,CASRKKTLRHAEAFF
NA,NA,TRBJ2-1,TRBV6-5,TGTGCCAGCAGTTCTGGACAGCTTAACGGGAATGAGCAGTTCTTC,CASSSGQLNGNEQFF
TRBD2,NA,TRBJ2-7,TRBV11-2,TGTGCCAGCAGCCTACTAGCGGGGGGCACTTACGAGCAGTACTTC,CASSLLAGGTYEQYF
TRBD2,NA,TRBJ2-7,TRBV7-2,TGTGCCAGCAGCCTCCCTTCTTCTGGGGGGGCCTACGAGCAGTACTTC,CASSLPSSGGAYEQYF
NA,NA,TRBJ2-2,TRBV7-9,TGTGCCAGCAGCTTAGCGCGGGACACCGGGGAGCTGTTTTTT,CASSLARDTGELFF
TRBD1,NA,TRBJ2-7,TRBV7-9,TGTGCCAGCAGCTTTGACAGGGGGGAGCAGTACTTC,CASSFDRGEQYF
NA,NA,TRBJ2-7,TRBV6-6,TGTGCCAGCAGTTACTCCCTCGAGCAGTACTTC,CASSYSLEQYF
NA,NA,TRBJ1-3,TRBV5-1,TGCGCCAGCAGCTACCAGCAGGGTTCGGGAAACACCATATATTTT,CASSYQQGSGNTIYF
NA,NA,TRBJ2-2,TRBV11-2,TGTGCCAGCAGCTTACGGAGGAACACCGGGGAGCTGTTTTTT,CASSLRRNTGELFF
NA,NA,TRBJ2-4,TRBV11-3,TGTGCCAGCAGCTTAGACAGAGCCAAAAACATTCAGTACTTC,CASSLDRAKNIQYF
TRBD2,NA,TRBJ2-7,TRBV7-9,TGTGCCAGCAGCATTCATAGCGGGGGGCCAGCCTACGAGCAGTACTTC,CASSIHSGGPAYEQYF
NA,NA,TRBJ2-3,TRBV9,TGTGCCAGCAGCGTAGCGGGAGATACGCAGTATTTT,CASSVAGDTQYF
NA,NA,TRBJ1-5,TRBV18,TGTGCCAGCTCACCCCCCGGGGGGAGACCCCAGCATTTT,CASSPPGGRPQHF
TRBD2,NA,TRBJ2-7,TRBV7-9,TGTGCCAGCAGCTCCACTAGCGGGGGGGCCCGCTCCTACGAGCAGTACTTC,CASSSTSGGARSYEQYF
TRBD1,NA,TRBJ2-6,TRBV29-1,TGCAGCGTCGGGACAGGGGGCACTGGGGCCAACGTCCTGACTTTC,CSVGTGGTGANVLTF
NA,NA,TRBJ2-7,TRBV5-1,TGCGCCAGCAGCTTGTATCACGAGCAGTACTTC,CASSLYHEQYF
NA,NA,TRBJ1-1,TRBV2,TGTGCCAGCAGCCCGACAGGTTGGGGCACTGAAGCTTTCTTT,CASSPTGWGTEAFF
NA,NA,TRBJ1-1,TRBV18,TGTGCCAGCTCACCAGAACAGGGTGGGACTGAAGCTTTCTTT,CASSPEQGGTEAFF
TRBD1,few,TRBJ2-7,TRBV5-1,TGCGCCAGCAGCGTCCCGGGACAGGGTTCTGTCGAGCAGTACTTC,CASSVPGQGSVEQYF